Each of the 4 T cell receptor beta chains below was sequenced from the same sample in a study of control samples from healthy donors and cancer patients. Repertoires were generated with immunoSEQ multiplex PCR, while TCRdb's copy carries only in-frame clones and drops some. The sample holds 150,000 to 200,000 clones; about 87% are singletons and the top ten take more than 10%. The sample comprised blood. The source is a man younger than 45 in good health.

The chain links TRBV6-5 to TRBJ1-1, with D tentatively TRBD1 (5 bases). The CDR3 length is 14 residues. CDR1 MNHEY and CDR2 SVGAGI come from the germline V gene. The V gene lost 8 bases and the J gene lost 4 bases, with 17 bases spanning the gap. CDR3 protein: CASGRDEESTEAFF. CDR3 in DNA: TGTGCCAGCGGTCGGGACGAAGAAAGCACTGAAGCTTTCTTT.

This chain joins TRBV6-5 and TRBJ2-1; D is unresolved. V was shortened by 6 bases and J by 9 bases, with 9 bases between the two germline ends. The length of the CDR3 is 11 residues. The germline V gene encodes CDR1 MNHEY and CDR2 SVGAGI. For the CDR3, the DNA is TGTGCCAGCAGGACCTCTCGTGAGCAGTTCTTC. Its translation is CASRTSREQFF.

This clone came up once. The chain joins TRBV20-1 to TRBJ2-1, with TRBD2 matching 10 bases. This CDR3 contains 11 residues. J was trimmed by 15 bases and V by 5 bases; bases with no gene match: 7. From germline, CDR1 is DFQATT and CDR2 SNEGSKA (reference sequence). DNA of the CDR3: TGCAGTGCTGCTAGCGGGAGAGGGGTGTTCTTC. This translates into CSAASGRGVFF.

The gene calls are TRBV6-2 or TRBV6-3 and TRBJ1-1; D is undetermined. This CDR3 is 11 amino acids long. CDR1 is MNHEY, CDR2 SVGEGT, per germline. V lost 2 bases and J 7 bases, leaving 5 bases between the germline ends. The CDR3 nucleotides are TGTGCCAGCAGTTACGACGGTGAAGCTTTCTTT. Residues: CASSYDGEAFF.